This passage covers 3 T cell receptor beta chains from one sample sequenced in a study of T cell clonotyping in hematopoietic cell transplantation. The assay was immunoSEQ multiplex PCR, and TCRdb's table has in-frame clones only and misses some. Of hundreds of clones in the sample, 85% to 95% were seen once. The sample here was PBMCs, taken 30 days after allogeneic stem cell transplant. These receptors all stem from a male patient aged 18 to 35 who had an allogeneic stem cell transplant, so the T cells may come from the graft donor. Some clones in this sample may be carry-over from other donors' samples.

V gene TRBV6-1 combines with J gene TRBJ2-3; D is undetermined. The CDR3 runs 13 residues. The germline V gene has CDR1 MNHNS and CDR2 SASEGT. Trimming removed 5 bases from V and 6 bases from J, with 12 bases in between. The CDR3 DNA reads TGTGCCAGCAGTCACCGGGCTCCTGATACGCAGTATTTT. Translated, it gives CASSHRAPDTQYF.

This clone was observed once. The gene calls are TRBV18 and TRBJ2-7; D possibly corresponds to TRBD1 (6 bases). Trimming removed 2 bases from V and 2 bases from J, with 7 bases in between. The CDR3 contains 13 residues. The germline gives CDR1 KGHSH, CDR2 LQKENI. In nucleotides, the CDR3 is TGTGCCAGCTCACCAGGACAGACCTACGAGCAGTACTTC. This translates into CASSPGQTYEQYF.

The chain combines TRBV18 with TRBJ1-6; 7 bases line up with TRBD1. The V gene end was trimmed by 3 bases and the J gene end by 2 bases; junction bases not matched to a gene: 4. Per germline, CDR1 KGHSH and CDR2 LQKENI. The CDR3 sequence is 16 residues long. This chain's CDR3 is CASSPQGVPYNSPLHF. The CDR3 DNA sequence: TGTGCCAGCTCACCGCAGGGGGTCCCCTATAATTCACCCCTCCACTTT.